This TCR beta chain was recorded in a study of OX40 agonist ivuxolimab in advanced cancers. Study-wide background: The dose-escalation cohort was approximately 81% male, with a mean age of 60 years, ranging about 20 to 79. Study outcomes and limitations: With doses of 0.1 to 3.0 mg/kg, CD4+ and CD8+ blood T cells had undergone clonal expansion by week 6.

Germline CDR1 reads MNHEY; CDR2 reads SMNVEV (reference sequence). The CDR3 length is 14 residues. Trimming pared 5 bases from V and 7 bases from J, leaving 17 bases between. With respect to this clone: No antigen is known for it.

Profiled with immunoSEQ multiplex PCR; TCRdb holds only in-frame clones, not every one. The sample lists roughly 70,000 clones, 80% to 95% occurring once. The input for sequencing was CD4+ or CD8+ T cells sorted from blood, taken in a trial of the OX40 agonist ivuxolimab. The origin of this receptor is an adult with an advanced solid tumor such as melanoma, head and neck, liver or kidney cancer. The chain uses TRBV27 and TRBJ1-2; D is perhaps TRBD1 (5 bases). DNA for the CDR3: TGTGCCAGCAGTCACCTCCCCGTGGGGGGTGGCTACACCTTC. Protein: CASSHLPVGGGYTF.